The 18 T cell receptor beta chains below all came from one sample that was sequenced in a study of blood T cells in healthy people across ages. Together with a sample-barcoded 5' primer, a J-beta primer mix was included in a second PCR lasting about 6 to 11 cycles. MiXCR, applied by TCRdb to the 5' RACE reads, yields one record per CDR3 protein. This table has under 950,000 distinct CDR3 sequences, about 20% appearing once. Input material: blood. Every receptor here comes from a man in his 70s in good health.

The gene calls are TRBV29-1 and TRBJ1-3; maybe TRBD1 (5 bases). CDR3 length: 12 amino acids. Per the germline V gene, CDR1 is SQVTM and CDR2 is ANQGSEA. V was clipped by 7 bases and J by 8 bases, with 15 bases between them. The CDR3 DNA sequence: TGCAGCGGGGGGGTCGGGTTGGACACCATATATTTT. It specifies CSGGVGLDTIYF.

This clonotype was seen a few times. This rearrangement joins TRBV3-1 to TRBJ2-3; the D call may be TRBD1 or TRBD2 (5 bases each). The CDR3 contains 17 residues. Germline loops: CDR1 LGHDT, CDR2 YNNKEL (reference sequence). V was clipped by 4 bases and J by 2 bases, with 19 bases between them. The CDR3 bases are TGTGCCAGCAGCCGTTACTACCGGGACGGATACACAGATACGCAGTATTTT. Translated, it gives CASSRYYRDGYTDTQYF.

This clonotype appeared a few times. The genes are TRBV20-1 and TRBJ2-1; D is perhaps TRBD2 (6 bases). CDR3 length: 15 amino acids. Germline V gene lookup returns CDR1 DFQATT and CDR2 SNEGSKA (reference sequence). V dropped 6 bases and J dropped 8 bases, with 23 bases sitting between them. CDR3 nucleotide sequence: TGCAGTGCCTTGTTTCCTGTCGGGAGCGGCGATGAGCAGTTCTTC. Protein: CSALFPVGSGDEQFF.

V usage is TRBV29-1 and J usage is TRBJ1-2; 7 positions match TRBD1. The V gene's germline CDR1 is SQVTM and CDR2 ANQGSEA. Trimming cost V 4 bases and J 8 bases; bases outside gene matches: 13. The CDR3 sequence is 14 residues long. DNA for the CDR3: TGCAGCGTTGGCAGACAGGGAAACCCGGGGGGCTACACCTTC. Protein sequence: CSVGRQGNPGGYTF.

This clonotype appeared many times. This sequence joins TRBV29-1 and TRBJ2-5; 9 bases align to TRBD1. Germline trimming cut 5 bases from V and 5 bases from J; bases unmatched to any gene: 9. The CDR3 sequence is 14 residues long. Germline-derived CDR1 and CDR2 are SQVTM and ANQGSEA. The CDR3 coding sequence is TGCAGCGTTAAAAACAGGGGGCCTTTCGAGACCCAGTACTTC. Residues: CSVKNRGPFETQYF. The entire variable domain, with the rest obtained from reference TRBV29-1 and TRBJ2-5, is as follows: SAVISQKPSRDICQRGTSLTIQCQVDSQVTMMFWYRQQPGQSLTLIATANQGSEATYESGFVIDKFPISRPNLTFSTLTVSNMSPEDSSIYLCSVKNRGPFETQYFGPGTRLLVL.

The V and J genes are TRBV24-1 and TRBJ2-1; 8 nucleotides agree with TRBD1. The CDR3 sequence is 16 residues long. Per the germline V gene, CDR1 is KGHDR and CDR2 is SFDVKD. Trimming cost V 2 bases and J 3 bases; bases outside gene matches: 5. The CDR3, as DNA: TGTGCCACCAGTGATTCGGACAGGGTACGCTACAATGAGCAGTTCTTC. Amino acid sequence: CATSDSDRVRYNEQFF.

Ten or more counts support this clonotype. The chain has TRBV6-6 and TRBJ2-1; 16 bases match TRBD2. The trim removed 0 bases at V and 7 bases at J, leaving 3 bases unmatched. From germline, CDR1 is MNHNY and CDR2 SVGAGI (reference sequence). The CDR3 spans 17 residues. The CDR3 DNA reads TGTGCCAGCAGTTACTCTGGGACTAGCGGGGGGGGTAATGAGCAGTTCTTC. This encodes CASSYSGTSGGGNEQFF.

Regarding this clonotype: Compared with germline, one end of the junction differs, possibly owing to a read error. CDR3 in DNA: TGTGCCAGCAGCATTAACCTTGGAGACACCATATATTTT. The encoded protein is CASSINLGDTIYF. This chain joins TRBV11-2 and TRBJ1-3; D call uncertain. The length of the CDR3 is 13 residues. Per germline, CDR1 SGHAT and CDR2 FQNNGV.

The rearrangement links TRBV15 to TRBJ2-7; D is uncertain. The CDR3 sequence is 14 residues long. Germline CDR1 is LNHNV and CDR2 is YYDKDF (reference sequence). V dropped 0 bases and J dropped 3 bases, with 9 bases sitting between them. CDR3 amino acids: CATSREDLSYEQYF. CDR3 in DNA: TGTGCCACCAGCAGAGAAGACTTGAGCTACGAGCAGTACTTC.

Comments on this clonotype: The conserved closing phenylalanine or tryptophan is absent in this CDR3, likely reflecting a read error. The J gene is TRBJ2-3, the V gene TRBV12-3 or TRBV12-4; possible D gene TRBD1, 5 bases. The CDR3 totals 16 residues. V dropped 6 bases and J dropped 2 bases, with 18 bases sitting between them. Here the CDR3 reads CASSFTGSLVTDTQYS. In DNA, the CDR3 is TGTGCCAGCAGCTTTACAGGCAGCTTGGTCACAGATACGCAGTATTCC.

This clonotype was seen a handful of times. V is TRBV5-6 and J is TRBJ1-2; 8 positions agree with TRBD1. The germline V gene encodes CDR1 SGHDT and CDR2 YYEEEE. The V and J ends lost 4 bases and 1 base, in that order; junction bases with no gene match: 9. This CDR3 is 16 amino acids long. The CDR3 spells CASSPVDRGVNYGYTF. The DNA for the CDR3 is TGTGCCAGCAGCCCCGTTGACAGGGGAGTTAACTATGGCTACACCTTC.

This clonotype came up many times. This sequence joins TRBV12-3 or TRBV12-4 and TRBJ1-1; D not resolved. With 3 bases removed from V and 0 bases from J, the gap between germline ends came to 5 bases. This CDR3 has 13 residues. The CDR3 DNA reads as TGTGCCAGCAGTTTCTATGTGAACACTGAAGCTTTCTTT. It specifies CASSFYVNTEAFF.

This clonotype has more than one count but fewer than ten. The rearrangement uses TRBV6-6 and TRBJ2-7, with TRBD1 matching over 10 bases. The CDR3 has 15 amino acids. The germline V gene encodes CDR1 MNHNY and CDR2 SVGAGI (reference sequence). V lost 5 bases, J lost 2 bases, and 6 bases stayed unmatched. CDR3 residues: CASSATGGSTYEQYF. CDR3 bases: TGTGCCAGCAGTGCGACAGGGGGCTCAACCTACGAGCAGTACTTC.

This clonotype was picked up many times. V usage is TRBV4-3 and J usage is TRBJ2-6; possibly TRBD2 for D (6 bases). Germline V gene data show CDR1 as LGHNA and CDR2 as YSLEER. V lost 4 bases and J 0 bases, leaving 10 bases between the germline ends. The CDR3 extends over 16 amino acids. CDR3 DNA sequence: TGCGCCAGCAGCCCACAAGCGGGCTCTGGGGCCAACGTCCTGACTTTC. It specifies CASSPQAGSGANVLTF.

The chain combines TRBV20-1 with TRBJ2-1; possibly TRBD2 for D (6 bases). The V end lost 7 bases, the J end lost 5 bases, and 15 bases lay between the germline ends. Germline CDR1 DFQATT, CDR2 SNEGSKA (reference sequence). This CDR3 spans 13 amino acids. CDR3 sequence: CSGWVSGNNEQFF. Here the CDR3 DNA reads TGCAGTGGTTGGGTTAGCGGTAACAATGAGCAGTTCTTC.

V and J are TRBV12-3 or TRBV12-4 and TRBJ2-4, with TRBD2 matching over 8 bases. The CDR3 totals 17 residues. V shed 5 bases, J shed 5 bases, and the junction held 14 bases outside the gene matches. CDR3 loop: CASSPSGSSGIQNIQYF. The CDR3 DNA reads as TGTGCCAGCAGTCCCTCTGGTAGTAGCGGGATCCAAAACATTCAGTACTTC.

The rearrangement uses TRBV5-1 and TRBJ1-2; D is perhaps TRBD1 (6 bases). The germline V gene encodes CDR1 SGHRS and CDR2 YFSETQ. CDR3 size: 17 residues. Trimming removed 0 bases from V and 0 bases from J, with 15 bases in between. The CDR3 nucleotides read TGCGCCAGCAGCTTGGTCGGAGGGGGTCCTGCTAACTATGGCTACACCTTC. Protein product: CASSLVGGGPANYGYTF. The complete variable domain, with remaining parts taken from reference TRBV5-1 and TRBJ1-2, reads KAGVTQTPRYLIKTRGQQVTLSCSPISGHRSVSWYQQTPGQGLQFLFEYFSETQRNKGNFPGRFSGRQFSNSRSEMNVSTLELGDSALYLCASSLVGGGPANYGYTFGSGTRLTVV.

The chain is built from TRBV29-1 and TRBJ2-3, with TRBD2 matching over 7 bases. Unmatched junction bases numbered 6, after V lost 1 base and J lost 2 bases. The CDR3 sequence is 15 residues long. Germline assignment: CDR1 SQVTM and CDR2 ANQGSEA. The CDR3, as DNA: TGCAGCGTTGAAGGGCTAGCGGTCTACACAGATACGCAGTATTTT. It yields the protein CSVEGLAVYTDTQYF.